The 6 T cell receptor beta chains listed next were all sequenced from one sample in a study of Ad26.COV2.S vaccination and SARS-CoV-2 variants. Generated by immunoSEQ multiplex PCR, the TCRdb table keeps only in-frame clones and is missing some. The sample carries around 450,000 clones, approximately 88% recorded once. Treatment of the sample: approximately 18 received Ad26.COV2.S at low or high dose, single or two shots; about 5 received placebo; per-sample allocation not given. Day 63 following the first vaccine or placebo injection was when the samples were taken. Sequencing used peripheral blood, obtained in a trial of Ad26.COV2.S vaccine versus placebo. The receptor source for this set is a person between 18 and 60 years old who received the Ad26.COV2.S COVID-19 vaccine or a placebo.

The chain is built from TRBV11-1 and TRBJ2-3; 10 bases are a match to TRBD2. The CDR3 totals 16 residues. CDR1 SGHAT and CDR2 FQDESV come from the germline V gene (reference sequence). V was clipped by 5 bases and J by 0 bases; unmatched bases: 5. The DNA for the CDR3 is TGTGCCAGCAGCCTCTGGACTAGCGGTAGCACAGATACGCAGTATTTT. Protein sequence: CASSLWTSGSTDTQYF.

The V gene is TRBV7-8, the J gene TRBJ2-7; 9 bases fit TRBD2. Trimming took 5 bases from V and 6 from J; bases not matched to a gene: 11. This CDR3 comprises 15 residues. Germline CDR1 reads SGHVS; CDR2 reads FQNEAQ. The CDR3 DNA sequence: TGTGCCAGCAGCCTATCCACCGAGCGGGGGGTCGAGCAGTACTTC. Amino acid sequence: CASSLSTERGVEQYF.

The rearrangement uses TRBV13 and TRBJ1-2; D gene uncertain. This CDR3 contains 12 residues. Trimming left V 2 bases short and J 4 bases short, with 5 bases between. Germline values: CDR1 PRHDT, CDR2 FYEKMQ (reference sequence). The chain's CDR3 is CASSLSGYGYTF. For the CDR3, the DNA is TGTGCCAGCAGCTTATCGGGCTATGGCTACACCTTC.

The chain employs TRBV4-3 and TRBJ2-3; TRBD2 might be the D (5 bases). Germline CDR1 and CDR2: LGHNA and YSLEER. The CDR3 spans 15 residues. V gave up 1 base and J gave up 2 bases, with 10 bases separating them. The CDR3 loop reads CASSQGARDTDTQYF. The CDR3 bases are TGCGCCAGCAGCCAAGGCGCCCGGGACACAGATACGCAGTATTTT.

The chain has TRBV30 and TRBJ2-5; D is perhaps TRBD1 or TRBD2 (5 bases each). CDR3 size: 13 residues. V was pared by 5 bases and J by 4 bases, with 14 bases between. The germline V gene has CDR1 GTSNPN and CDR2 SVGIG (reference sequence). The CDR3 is CAWGAGGRETQYF. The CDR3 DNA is TGTGCCTGGGGGGCAGGCGGGCGAGAGACCCAGTACTTC.

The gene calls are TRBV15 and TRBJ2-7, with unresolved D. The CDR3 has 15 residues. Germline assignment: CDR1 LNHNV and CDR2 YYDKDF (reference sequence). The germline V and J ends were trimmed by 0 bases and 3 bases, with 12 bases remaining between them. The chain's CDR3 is CATSRDLTTGYEQYF. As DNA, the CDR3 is TGTGCCACCAGCAGAGATCTTACAACTGGCTACGAGCAGTACTTC. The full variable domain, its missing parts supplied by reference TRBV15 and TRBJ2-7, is DAMVIQNPRYQVTQFGKPVTLSCSQTLNHNVMYWYQQKSSQAPKLLFHYYDKDFNNEADTPDNFQSRRPNTSFCFLDIRSPGLGDTAMYLCATSRDLTTGYEQYFGPGTRLTVT.